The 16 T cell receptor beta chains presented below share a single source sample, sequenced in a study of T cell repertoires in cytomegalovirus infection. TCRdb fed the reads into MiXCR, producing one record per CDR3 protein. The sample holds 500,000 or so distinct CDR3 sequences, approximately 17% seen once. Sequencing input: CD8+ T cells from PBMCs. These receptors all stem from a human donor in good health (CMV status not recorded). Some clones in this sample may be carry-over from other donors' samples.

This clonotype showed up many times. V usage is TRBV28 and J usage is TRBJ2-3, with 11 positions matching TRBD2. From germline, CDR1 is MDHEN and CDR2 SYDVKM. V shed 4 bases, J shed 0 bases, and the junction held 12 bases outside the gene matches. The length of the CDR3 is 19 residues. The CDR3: CASSSLTSGMGSSTDTQYF. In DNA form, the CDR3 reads TGTGCCAGCAGTTCCCTGACTAGCGGGATGGGTTCTAGCACAGATACGCAGTATTTT.

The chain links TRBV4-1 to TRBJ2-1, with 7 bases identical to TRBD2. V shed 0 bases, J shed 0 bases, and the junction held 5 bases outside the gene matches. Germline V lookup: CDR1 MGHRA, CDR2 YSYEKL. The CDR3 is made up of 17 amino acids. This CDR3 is CASSQEGGASSYNEQFF. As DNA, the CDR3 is TGCGCCAGCAGCCAAGAGGGAGGGGCGAGCTCCTACAATGAGCAGTTCTTC.

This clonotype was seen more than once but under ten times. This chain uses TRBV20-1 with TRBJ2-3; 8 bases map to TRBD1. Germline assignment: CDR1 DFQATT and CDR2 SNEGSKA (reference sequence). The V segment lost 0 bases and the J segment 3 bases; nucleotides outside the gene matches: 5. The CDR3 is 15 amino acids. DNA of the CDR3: TGCAGTGCTAGAGATCTAACAGGGGGTACAGATACGCAGTATTTT. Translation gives CSARDLTGGTDTQYF.

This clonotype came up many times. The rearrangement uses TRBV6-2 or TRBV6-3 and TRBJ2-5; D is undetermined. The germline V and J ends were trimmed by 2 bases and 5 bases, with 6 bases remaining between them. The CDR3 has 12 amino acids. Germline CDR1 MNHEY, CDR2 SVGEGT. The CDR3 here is CASSYGSETQYF. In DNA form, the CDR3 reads TGTGCCAGCAGTTACGGATCTGAGACCCAGTACTTC.

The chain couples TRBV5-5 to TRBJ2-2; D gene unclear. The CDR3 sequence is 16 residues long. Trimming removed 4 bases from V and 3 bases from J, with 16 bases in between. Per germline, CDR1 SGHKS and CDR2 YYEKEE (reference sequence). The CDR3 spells CASSPRPTEYTGELFF. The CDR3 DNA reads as TGTGCCAGCAGCCCAAGACCTACAGAGTACACCGGGGAGCTGTTTTTT. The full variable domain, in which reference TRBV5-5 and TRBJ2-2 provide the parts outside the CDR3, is DAGVTQSPTHLIKTRGQQVTLRCSPISGHKSVSWYQQVLGQGPQFIFQYYEKEERGRGNFPDRFSARQFPNYSSELNVNALLLGDSALYLCASSPRPTEYTGELFFGEGSRLTVL.

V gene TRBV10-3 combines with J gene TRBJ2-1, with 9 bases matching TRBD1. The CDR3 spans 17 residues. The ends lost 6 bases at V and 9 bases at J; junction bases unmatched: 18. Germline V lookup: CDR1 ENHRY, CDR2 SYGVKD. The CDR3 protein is CAISLQTGGQVGGEQFF. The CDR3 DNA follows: TGTGCCATCAGCCTACAGACAGGGGGGCAAGTAGGAGGTGAGCAGTTCTTC.

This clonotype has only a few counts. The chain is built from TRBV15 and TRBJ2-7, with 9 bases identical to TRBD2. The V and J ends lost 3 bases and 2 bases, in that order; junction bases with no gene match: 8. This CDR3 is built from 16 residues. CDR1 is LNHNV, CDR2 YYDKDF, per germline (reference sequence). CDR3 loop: CATSSPQASGTYEQYF. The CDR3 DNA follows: TGTGCCACCAGCAGTCCCCAGGCTAGCGGGACCTACGAGCAGTACTTC. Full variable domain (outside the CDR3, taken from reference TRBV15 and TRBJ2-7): DAMVIQNPRYQVTQFGKPVTLSCSQTLNHNVMYWYQQKSSQAPKLLFHYYDKDFNNEADTPDNFQSRRPNTSFCFLDIRSPGLGDTAMYLCATSSPQASGTYEQYFGPGTRLTVT.

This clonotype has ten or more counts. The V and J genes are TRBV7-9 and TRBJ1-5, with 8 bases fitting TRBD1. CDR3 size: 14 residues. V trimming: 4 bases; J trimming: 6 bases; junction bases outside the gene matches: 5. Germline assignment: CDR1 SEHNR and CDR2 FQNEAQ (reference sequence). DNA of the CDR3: TGTGCCAGCAGCTCAGGGGGCGAGGGTCAGCCCCAGCATTTT. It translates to CASSSGGEGQPQHF.

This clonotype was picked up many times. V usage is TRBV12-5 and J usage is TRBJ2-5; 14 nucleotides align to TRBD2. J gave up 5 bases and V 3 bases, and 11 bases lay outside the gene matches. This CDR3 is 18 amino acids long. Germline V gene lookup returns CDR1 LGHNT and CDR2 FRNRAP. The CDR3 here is CASGFPSTSGGAWETQYF. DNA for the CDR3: TGTGCTAGTGGTTTCCCTTCGACTAGCGGGGGGGCCTGGGAGACCCAGTACTTC.

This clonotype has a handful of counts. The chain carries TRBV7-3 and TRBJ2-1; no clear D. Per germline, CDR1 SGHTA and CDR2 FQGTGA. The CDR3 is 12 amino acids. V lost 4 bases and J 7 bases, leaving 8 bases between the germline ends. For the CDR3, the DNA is TGTGCCAGCAGCTCCGACTTTAATGAGCAGTTCTTC. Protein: CASSSDFNEQFF.

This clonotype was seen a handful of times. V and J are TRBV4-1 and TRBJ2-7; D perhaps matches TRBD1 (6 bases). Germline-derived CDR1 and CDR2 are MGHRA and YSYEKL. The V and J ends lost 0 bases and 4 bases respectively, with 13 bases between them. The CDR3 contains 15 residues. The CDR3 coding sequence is TGCGCCAGCAGCCAAGAGGGAACAGGGCCGTACGAGCAGTACTTC. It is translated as CASSQEGTGPYEQYF.

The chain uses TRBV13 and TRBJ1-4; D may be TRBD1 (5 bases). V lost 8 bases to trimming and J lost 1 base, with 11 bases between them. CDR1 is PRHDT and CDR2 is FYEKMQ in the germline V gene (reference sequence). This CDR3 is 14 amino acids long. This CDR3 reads CASALRETNEKLFF. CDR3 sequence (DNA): TGTGCCAGCGCACTCAGGGAAACTAATGAAAAACTGTTTTTT.

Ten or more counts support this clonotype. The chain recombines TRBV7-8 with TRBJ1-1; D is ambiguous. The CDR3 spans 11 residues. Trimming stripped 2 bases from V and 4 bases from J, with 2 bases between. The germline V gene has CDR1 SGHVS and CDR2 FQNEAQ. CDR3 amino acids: CASSLTTEAFF. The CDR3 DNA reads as TGTGCCAGCAGCTTAACCACTGAAGCTTTCTTT.

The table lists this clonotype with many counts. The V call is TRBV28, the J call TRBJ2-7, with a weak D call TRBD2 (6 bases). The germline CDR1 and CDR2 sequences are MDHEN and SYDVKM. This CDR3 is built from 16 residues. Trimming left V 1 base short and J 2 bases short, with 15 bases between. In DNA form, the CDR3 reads TGTGCCAGCAGTTTATCGGCGGGACTTACAACCTACGAGCAGTACTTC. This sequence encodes CASSLSAGLTTYEQYF.

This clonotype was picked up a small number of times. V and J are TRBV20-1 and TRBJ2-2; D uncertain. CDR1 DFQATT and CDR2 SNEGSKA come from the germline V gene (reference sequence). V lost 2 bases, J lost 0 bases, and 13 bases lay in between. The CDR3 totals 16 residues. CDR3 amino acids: CSARLPHSPNTGELFF. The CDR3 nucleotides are TGCAGTGCTAGACTACCCCACAGCCCGAACACCGGGGAGCTGTTTTTT.

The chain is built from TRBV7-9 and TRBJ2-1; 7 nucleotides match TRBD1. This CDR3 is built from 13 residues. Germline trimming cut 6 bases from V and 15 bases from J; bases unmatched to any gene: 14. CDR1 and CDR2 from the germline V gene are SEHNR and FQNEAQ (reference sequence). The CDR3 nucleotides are TGTGCCAGCAGAACAACACAGGGGTATGAGACGTTCTTC. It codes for CASRTTQGYETFF.